This T cell receptor beta chain came from a study of PD-1 blockade in classical Hodgkin lymphoma. This clone was found once. Its antigen is currently unknown. Germline CDR1 is MNHNS and CDR2 is SASEGT. The length of the CDR3 is 14 residues. Trimming shortened V by 5 bases and J by 6 bases, and 14 bases separated the two germline ends. Study observations and caveats: Complete responders entered with baseline diversity on par with newly diagnosed patients, the results showed.

The assay was immunoSEQ multiplex PCR, and TCRdb's table has in-frame clones only and misses some. The sample has 20,000 to 25,000 clones; roughly 76% are singletons. The time point is: cycle 4 day 1 (C4D1), after less than seven weeks of nivolumab. Exposure to brentuximab vedotin varied, and each patient had relapsed following autologous stem cell transplantation. Negative magnetic selection isolated CD4+ T cells from thawed PBMCs. The chain combines TRBV6-1 with TRBJ1-5; D is possibly TRBD1 (6 bases). The input for sequencing was CD4+ T cells from blood, taken before the fourth cycle of nivolumab. This sequence originates from a human donor with classical Hodgkin lymphoma. CDR3 region: CASSSGDVSQPQHF. The DNA of the CDR3 is TGTGCCAGCAGTTCAGGGGACGTTTCTCAGCCCCAGCATTTT.